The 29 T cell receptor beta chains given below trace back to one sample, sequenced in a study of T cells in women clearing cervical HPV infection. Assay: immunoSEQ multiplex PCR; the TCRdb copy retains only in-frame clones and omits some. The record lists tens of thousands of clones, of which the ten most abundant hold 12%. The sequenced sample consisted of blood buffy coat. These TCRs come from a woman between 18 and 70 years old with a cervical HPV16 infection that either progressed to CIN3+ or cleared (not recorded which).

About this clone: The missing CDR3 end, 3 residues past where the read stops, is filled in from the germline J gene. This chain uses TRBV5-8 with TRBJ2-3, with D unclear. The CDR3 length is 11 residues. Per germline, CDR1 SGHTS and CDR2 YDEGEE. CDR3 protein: CASSFSSTQYF. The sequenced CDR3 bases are TGTGCCAGCAGCTTTTCGTCCACG.

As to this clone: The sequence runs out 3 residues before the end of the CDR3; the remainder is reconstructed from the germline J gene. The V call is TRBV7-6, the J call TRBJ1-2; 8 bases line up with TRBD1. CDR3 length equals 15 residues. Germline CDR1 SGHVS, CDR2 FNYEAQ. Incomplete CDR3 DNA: TGTGCCAGCAGCTTTGATTGGACAGGGCGGGACGGC. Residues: CASSFDWTGRDG. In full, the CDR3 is CASSFDWTGRDGYTF.

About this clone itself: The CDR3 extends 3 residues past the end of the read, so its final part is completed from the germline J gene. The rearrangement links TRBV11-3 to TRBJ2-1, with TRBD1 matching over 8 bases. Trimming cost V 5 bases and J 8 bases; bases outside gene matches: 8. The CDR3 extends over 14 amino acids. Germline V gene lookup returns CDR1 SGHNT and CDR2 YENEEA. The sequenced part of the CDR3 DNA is TGTGCCAGCAGCCAGTCACAGGGGGAGTATGAG. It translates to CASSQSQGEYE. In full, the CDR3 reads CASSQSQGEYEQFF.

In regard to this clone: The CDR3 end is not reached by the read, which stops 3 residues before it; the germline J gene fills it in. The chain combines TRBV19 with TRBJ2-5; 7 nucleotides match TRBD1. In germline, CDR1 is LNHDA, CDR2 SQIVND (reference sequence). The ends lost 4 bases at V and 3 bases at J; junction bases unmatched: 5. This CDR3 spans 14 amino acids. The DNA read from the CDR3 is TGTGCCAGTAGTAAGGTGGACAGGAAAGAGACC. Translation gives CASSKVDRKET. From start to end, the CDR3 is CASSKVDRKETQYF.

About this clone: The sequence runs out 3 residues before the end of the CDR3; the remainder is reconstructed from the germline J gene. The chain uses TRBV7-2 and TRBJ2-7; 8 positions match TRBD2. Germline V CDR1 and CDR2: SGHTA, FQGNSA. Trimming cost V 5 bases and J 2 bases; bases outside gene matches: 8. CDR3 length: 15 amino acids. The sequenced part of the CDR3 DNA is TGTGCCAGCAGCCCTCTGGCGGGAGGTCCCTACGAG. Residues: CASSPLAGGPYE. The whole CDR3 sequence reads CASSPLAGGPYEQYF.

The sequenced CDR3 bases are TGTGCCAGCTCACCCCTGACTAGCGGGGACAATGAG. It is translated as CASSPLTSGDNE. The full CDR3 is CASSPLTSGDNEQFF. The chain joins TRBV18 to TRBJ2-1; TRBD2 aligns across 11 bases. The read terminates 3 residues ahead of where the CDR3 ends, so the germline J gene completes it. Looked up from germline, CDR1 is KGHSH and CDR2 is LQKENI. The CDR3 has 15 residues. The ends lost 3 bases at V and 5 bases at J; junction bases unmatched: 3.

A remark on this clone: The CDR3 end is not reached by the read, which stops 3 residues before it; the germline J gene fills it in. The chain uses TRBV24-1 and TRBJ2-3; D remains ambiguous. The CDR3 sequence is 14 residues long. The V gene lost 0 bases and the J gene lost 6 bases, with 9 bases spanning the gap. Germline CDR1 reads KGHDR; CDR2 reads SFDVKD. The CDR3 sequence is CATSDLLSSDTQYF. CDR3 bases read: TGTGCCACCAGTGATTTGCTTTCGTCGGATACG.

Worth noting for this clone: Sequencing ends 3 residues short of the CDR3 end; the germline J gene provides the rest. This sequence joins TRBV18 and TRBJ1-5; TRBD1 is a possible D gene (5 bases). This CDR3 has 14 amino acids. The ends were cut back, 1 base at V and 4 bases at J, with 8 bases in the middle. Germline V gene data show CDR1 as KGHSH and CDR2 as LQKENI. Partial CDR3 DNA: TGTGCCAGCTCACCACAGGGGAGTAATCAGCCC. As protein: CASSPQGSNQP. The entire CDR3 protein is CASSPQGSNQPQHF. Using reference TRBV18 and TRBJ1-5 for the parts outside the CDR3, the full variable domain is NAGVMQNPRHLVRRRGQEARLRCSPMKGHSHVYWYRQLPEEGLKFMVYLQKENIIDESGMPKERFSAEFPKEGPSILRIQQVVRGDSAAYFCASSPQGSNQPQHFGDGTRLSIL.

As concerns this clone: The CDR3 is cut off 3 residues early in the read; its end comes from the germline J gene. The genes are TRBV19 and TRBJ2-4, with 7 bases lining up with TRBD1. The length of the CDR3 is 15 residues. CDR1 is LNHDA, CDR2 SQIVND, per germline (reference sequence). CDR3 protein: CASSIFRDRFYGQYF. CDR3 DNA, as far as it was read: TGTGCCAGTAGTATCTTCCGGGACAGATTTTATGGT.

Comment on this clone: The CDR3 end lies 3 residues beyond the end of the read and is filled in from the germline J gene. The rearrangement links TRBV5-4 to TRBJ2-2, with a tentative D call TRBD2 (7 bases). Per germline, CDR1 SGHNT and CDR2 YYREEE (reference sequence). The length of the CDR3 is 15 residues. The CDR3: CASSFGGGWDSPLFF. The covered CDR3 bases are TGTGCCAGCAGCTTTGGGGGGGGCTGGGATTCACCG. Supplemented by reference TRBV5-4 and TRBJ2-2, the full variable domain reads ETGVTQSPTHLIKTRGQQVTLRCSSQSGHNTVSWYQQALGQGPQFIFQYYREEENGRGNFPPRFSGLQFPNYSSELNVNALELDDSALYLCASSFGGGWDSPLFFGEGSRLTVL.

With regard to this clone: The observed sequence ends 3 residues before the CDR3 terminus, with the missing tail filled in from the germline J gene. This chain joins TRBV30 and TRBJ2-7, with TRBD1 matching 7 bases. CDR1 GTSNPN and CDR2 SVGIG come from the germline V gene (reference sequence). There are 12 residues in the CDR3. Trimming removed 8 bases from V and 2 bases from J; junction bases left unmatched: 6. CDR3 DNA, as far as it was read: TGTGCCACGGACAGGTCTGCCTACGAG. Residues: CATDRSAYE. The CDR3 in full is CATDRSAYEQYF.

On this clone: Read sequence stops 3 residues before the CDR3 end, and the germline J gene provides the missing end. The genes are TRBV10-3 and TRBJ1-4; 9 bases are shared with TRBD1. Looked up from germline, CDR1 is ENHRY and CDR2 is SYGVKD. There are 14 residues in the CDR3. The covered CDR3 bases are TGTGCCATCAGAACCGGGACAGGGAATTCACCA. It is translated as CAIRTGTGNSP. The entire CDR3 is CAIRTGTGNSPLFF.

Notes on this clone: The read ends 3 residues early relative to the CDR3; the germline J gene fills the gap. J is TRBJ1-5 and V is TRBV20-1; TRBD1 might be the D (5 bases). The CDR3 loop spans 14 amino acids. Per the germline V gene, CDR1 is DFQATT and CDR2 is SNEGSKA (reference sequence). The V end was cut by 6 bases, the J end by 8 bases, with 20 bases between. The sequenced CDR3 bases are TGCAGTGCAAGCGGGACGGCGCGTGGAGAGCCC. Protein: CSASGTARGEP. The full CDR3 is CSASGTARGEPQHF.

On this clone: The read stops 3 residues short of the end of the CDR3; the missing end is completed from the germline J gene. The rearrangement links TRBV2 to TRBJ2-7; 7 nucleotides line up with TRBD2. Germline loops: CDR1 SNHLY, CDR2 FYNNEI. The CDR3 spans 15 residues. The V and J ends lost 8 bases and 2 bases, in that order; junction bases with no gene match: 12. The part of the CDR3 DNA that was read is TGTGCCAGCGGACCCCCTGTGGGGGGGACCTACGAG. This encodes CASGPPVGGTYE. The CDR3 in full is CASGPPVGGTYEQYF. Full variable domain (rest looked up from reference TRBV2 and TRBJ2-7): EPEVTQTPSHQVTQMGQEVILRCVPISNHLYFYWYRQILGQKVEFLVSFYNNEISEKSEIFDDQFSVERPDGSNFTLKIRSTKLEDSAMYFCASGPPVGGTYEQYFGPGTRLTVT.

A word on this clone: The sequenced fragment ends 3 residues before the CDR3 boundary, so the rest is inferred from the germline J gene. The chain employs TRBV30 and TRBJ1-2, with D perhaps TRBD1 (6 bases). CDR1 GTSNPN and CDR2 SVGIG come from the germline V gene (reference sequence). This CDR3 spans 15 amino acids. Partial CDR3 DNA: TGTGCCTGGAGTTCGACTAGCGGGGGCTCAGATACC. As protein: CAWSSTSGGSDT. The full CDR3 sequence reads CAWSSTSGGSDTYTF.

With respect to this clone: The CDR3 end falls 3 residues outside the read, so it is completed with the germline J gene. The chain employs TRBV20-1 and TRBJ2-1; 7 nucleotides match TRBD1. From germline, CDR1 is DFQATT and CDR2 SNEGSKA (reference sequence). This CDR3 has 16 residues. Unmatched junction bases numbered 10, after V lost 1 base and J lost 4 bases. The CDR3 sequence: CSARARVGGSYNEQFF. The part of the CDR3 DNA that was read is TGCAGTGCTAGAGCCCGAGTAGGGGGCTCTTACAATGAG.

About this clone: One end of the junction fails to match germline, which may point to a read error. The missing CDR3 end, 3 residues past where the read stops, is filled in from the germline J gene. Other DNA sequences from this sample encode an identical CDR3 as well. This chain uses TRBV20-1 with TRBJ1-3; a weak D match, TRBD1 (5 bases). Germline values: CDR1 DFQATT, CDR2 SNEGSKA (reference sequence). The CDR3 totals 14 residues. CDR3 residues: CSASGGPTGNTIYF. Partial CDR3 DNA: TGCAGTGCTAGCGGGGGTCCTACTGGAAACACT.

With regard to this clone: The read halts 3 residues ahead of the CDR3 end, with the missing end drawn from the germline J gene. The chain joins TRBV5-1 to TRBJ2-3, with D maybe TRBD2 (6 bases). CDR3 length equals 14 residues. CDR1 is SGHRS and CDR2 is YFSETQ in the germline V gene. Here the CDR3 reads CASSRDFELETQYF. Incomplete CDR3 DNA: TGCGCCAGCAGCCGGGACTTCGAATTAGAGACG.

Incomplete CDR3 DNA: TGTGCCAGCAGCTTAGCTAGCGGGGTCTCCTACGAG. Amino acid sequence: CASSLASGVSYE. The CDR3, in full, reads CASSLASGVSYEQYF. The chain recombines TRBV7-7 with TRBJ2-7, with 8 bases fitting TRBD2. The read gets to within 3 residues of the CDR3 end, and the germline J gene fills in the rest. Looked up from germline, CDR1 is SSHAT and CDR2 is FNYEAQ (reference sequence). V shed 0 bases and J 0 bases; nucleotides not matched to a gene: 1. CDR3 length equals 15 residues.

The CDR3 bases that were read are TGCGCCAGCAGCCAAGAAGTGACCGGGACTAGCGGGAGTGGTACG. The encoded protein is CASSQEVTGTSGSGT. The complete CDR3 reads CASSQEVTGTSGSGTQYF. The rearrangement joins TRBV4-1 to TRBJ2-3, with TRBD2 matching over 14 bases. The read comes to an end 3 residues before the CDR3 does, leaving the germline J gene to fill in the end. The J segment lost 8 bases and the V segment lost 0 bases, leaving 10 bases of the junction unmatched. Germline CDR1 and CDR2: MGHRA and YSYEKL. The CDR3 length is 18 residues.

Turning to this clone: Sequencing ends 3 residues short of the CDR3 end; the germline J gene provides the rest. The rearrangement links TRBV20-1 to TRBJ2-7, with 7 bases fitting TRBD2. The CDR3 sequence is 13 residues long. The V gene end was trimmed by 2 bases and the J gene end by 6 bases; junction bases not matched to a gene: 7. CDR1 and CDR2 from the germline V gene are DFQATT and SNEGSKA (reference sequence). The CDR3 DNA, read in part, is TGCAGTGCTAGACCCAGCGGGATCTCCGAG. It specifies CSARPSGISE. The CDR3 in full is CSARPSGISEQYF.

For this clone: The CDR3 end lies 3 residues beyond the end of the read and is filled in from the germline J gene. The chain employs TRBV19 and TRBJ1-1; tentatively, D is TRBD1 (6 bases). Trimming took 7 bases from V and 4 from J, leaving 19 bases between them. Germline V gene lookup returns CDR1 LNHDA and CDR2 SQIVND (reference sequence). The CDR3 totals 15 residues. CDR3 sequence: CASTNSDSRGTEAFF. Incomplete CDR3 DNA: TGTGCCAGTACCAACTCGGACAGTCGCGGCACTGAA.

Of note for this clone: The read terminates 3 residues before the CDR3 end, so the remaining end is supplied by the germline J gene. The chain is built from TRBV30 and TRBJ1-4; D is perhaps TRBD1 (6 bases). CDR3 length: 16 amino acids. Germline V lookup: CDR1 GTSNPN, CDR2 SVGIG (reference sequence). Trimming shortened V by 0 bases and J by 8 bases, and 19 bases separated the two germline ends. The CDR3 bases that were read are TGTGCCTGGAGTGTCCTATCTAGTTGGGGGCCCGAAAAA. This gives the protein CAWSVLSSWGPEK. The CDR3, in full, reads CAWSVLSSWGPEKLFF.

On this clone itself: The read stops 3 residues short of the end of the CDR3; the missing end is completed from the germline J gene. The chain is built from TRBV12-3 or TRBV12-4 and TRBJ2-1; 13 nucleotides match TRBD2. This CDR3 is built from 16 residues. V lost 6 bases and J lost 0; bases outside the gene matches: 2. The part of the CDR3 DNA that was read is TGTGCCAGCAGCCGGACTAGCGGGGGCTCCTACAATGAG. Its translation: CASSRTSGGSYNE. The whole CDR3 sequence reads CASSRTSGGSYNEQFF.

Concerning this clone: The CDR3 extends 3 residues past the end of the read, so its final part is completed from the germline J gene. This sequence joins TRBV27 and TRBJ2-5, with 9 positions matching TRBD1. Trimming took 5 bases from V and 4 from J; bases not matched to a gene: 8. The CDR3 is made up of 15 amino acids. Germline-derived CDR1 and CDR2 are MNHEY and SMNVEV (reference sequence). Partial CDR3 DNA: TGTGCCAGCAGTCAAACACGACAGGGGGGAGAGACC. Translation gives CASSQTRQGGET. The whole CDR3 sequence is CASSQTRQGGETQYF.

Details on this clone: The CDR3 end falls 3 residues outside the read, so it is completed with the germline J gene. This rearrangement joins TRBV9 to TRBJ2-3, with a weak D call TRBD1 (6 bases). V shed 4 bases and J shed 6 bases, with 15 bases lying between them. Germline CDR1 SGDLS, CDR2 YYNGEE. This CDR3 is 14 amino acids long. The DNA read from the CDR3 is TGTGCCAGCAGCAATTTGGGGGCGTTGGATACG. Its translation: CASSNLGALDT. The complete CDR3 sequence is CASSNLGALDTQYF. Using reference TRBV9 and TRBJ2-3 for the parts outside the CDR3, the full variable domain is DSGVTQTPKHLITATGQRVTLRCSPRSGDLSVYWYQQSLDQGLQFLIQYYNGEERAKGNILERFSAQQFPDLHSELNLSSLELGDSALYFCASSNLGALDTQYFGPGTRLTVL.

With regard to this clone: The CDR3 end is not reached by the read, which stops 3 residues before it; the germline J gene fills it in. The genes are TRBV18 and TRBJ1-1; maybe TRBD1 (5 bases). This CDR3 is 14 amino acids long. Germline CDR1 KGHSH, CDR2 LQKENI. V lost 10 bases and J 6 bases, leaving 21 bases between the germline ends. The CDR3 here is CATLYGTGGSEAFF. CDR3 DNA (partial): TGTGCCACCCTATACGGGACGGGGGGATCTGAA.

CDR3 loop: CASSPDLASNYGQYF. CDR3 DNA (partial): TGTGCCAGCAGCCCCGATCTGGCGTCTAACTATGGT. The chain carries TRBV7-9 and TRBJ2-4; no clear D. The read falls 3 residues short of the CDR3 end, and the missing part is taken from the germline J gene. The germline CDR1 and CDR2 sequences are SEHNR and FQNEAQ (reference sequence). The CDR3 is 15 amino acids.

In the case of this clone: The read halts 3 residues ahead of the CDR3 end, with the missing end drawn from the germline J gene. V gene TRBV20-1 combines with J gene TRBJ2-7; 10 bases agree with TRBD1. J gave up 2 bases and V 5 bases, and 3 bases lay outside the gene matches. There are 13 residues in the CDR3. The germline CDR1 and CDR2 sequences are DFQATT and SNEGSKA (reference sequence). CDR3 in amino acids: CSAFGQGAYEQYF. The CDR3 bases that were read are TGCAGTGCTTTTGGACAGGGGGCCTACGAG.